This record looks at one T cell receptor (beta chain) sequence and its context. This record belongs to a study of cytomegalovirus exposure and HLA in healthy donors. The CDR3 sequence is 16 residues long. Germline V gene lookup returns CDR1 ENHRY and CDR2 SYGVKD. V dropped 0 bases and J dropped 2 bases, with 11 bases sitting between them. It was with 60 Vbeta and 13 Jbeta primers that the PCR ran. Some clones are missing from TCRdb's copy, which holds only in-frame ones; the method was immunoSEQ multiplex PCR. Its clone listing holds under 150,000 clones. This TCR came from a woman aged 35 to 49 in good health and CMV-seronegative. This rearrangement joins TRBV10-3 to TRBJ1-5, with D perhaps TRBD1 (5 bases). Sample: PBMCs. The CDR3 coding sequence is TGTGCCATCAGTGAGTCAGGGTCGACAGGCAATCAGCCCCAGCATTTT. It is translated as CAISESGSTGNQPQHF.